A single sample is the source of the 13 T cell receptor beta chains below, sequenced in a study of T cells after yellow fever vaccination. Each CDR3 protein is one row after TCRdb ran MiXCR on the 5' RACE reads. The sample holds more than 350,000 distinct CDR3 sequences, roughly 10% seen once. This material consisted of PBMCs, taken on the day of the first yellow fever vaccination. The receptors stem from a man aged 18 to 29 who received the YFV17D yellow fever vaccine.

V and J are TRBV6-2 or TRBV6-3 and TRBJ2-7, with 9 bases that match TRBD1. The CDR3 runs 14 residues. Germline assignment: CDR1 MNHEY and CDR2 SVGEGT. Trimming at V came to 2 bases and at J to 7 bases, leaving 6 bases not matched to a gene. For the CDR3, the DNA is TGTGCCAGCAGTTACGAAAGGACAGGGGAAGAGCAGTACGTC. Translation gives CASSYERTGEEQYV.

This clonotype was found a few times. CDR3 in DNA: TGTGCCAGCACCACTGATCGGGGGGGCCTCCAAGAGACCCAGTACTTC. Its protein product is CASTTDRGGLQETQYF. The chain combines TRBV5-4 with TRBJ2-5; 8 positions match TRBD2. In germline, CDR1 is SGHNT, CDR2 YYREEE (reference sequence). The CDR3 is 16 residues long. Losses at the gene ends were 6 bases for V and 1 base for J; bases not matched to a gene: 11.

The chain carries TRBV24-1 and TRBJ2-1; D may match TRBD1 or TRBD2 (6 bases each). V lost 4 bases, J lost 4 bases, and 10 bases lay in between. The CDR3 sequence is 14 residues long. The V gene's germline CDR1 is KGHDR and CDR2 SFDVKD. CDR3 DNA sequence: TGTGCCACCAGTGAAGGGGGGCTGTACAATGAGCAGTTCTTC. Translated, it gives CATSEGGLYNEQFF.

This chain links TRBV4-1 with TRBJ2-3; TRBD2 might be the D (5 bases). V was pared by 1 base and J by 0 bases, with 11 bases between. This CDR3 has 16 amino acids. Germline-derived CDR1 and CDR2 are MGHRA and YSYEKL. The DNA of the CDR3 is TGCGCCAGCAGCCAAGGAGGGTATCGTAGCACAGATACGCAGTATTTT. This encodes CASSQGGYRSTDTQYF.

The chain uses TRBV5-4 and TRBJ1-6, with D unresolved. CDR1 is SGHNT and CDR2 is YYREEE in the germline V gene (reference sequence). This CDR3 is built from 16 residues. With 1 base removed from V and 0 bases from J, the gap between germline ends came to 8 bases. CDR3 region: CASSLSDRSYNSPLHF. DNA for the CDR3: TGTGCCAGCAGCTTGTCGGACCGCTCCTATAATTCACCCCTCCACTTT.

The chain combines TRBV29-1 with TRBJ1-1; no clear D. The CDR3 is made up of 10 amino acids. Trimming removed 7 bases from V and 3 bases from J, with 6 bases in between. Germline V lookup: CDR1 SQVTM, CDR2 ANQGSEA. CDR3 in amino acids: CSGEDTEAFF. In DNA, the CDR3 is TGCAGCGGTGAGGACACTGAAGCTTTCTTT. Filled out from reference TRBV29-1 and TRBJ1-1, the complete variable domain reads SAVISQKPSRDICQRGTSLTIQCQVDSQVTMMFWYRQQPGQSLTLIATANQGSEATYESGFVIDKFPISRPNLTFSTLTVSNMSPEDSSIYLCSGEDTEAFFGQGTRLTVV.

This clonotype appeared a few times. The CDR3 DNA reads as TGCGCCAGCAGCTTGGAGGACGTCAATGAAAAACTGTTTTTT. Its protein is CASSLEDVNEKLFF. The chain links TRBV5-1 to TRBJ1-4, with D uncertain. V was cut by 0 bases and J by 5 bases, with 8 bases left in between. The CDR3 runs 14 residues. Germline assignment: CDR1 SGHRS and CDR2 YFSETQ.

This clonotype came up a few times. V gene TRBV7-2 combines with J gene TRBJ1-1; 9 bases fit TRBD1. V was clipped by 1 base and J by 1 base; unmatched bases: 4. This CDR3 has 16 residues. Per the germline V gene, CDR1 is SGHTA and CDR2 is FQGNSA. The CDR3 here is CASSLGAGQGNTEAFF. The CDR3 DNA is TGTGCCAGCAGCTTAGGGGCGGGACAGGGGAACACTGAAGCTTTCTTT.

The CDR3 bases are TGTGCCAGCAGCGGGACAGGCGCACTTAACTATGGCTACACCTTC. It specifies CASSGTGALNYGYTF. The chain combines TRBV5-4 with TRBJ1-2; TRBD1 matches 8 bases. In germline, CDR1 is SGHNT, CDR2 YYREEE (reference sequence). This CDR3 comprises 15 residues. The V and J ends lost 4 bases and 1 base, in that order; junction bases with no gene match: 6.

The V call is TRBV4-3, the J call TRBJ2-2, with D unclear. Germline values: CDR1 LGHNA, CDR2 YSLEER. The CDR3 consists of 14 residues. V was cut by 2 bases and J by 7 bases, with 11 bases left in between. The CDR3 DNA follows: TGCGCCAGCAGCCAAATCGGAAGAGGCGGGGAGCTGTTTTTT. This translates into CASSQIGRGGELFF.

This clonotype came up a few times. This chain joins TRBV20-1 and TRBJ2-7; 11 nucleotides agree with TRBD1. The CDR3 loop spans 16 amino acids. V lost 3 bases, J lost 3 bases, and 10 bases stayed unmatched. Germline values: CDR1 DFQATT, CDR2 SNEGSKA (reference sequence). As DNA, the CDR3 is TGCAGTGCTAGTGCTACCGGGACAGGGGGTTACTACGAGCAGTACTTC. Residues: CSASATGTGGYYEQYF.

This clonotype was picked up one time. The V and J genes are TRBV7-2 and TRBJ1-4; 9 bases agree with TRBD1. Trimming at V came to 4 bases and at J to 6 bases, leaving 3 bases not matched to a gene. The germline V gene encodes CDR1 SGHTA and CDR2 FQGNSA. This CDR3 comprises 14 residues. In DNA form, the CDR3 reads TGTGCCAGCAGCTCGGACAGGGGTCATGAAAAACTGTTTTTT. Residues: CASSSDRGHEKLFF.

Here the CDR3 reads CSATGGQETQYF. CDR3 DNA: TGCAGTGCTACGGGGGGGCAAGAGACCCAGTACTTC. The chain links TRBV20-1 to TRBJ2-5, with 8 bases identical to TRBD2. V shed 4 bases and J 2 bases; nucleotides not matched to a gene: 0. In germline, CDR1 is DFQATT, CDR2 SNEGSKA (reference sequence). The CDR3 has 12 amino acids.